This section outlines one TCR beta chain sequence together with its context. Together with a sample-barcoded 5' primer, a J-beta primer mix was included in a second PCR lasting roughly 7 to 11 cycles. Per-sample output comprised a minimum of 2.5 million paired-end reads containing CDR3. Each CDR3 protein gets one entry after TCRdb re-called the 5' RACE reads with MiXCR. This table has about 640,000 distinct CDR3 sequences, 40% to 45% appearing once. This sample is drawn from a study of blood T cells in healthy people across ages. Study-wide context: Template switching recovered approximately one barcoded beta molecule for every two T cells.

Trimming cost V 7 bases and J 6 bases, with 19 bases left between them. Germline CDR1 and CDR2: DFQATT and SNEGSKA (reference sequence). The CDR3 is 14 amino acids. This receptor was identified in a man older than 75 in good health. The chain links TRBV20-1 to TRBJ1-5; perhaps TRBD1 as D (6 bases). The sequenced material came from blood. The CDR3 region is CSVDQSKGGQPQHF. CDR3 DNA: TGCAGTGTGGACCAATCCAAGGGGGGTCAGCCCCAGCATTTT.